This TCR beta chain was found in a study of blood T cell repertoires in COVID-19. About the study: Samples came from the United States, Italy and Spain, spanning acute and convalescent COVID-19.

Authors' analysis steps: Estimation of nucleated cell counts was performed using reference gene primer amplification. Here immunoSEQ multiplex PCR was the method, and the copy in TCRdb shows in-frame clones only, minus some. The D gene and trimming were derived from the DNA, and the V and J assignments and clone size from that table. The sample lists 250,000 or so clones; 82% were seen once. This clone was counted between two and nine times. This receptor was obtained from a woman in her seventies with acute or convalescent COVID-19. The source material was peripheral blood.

The CDR3 DNA is TGTGCCAGCAGTGAACGTCTGTTAAATCAGCCCCAGCATTTT. Translated, it gives CASSERLLNQPQHF. The chain links TRBV2 to TRBJ1-5; D gene ambiguous. Trimming left V 2 bases short and J 4 bases short, with 9 bases between. The CDR3 is 14 residues long. The germline gives CDR1 SNHLY, CDR2 FYNNEI.